One sample yielded the 27 T cell receptor beta chains listed below, sequenced in a study of cytomegalovirus exposure and HLA in healthy donors. The PCR had 60 Vbeta and 13 Jbeta primers. Using immunoSEQ multiplex PCR, the repertoire was profiled, and TCRdb retains in-frame clones only, with some absent. The sample includes approximately 260,000 clones, 84% of them seen just once. The sample was PBMCs. These receptors came from a woman aged 40 to 50 in good health and CMV-seropositive.

This rearrangement joins TRBV7-9 to TRBJ1-1; D is uncertain. V was pared by 8 bases and J by 6 bases, with 19 bases between. The germline V gene has CDR1 SEHNR and CDR2 FQNEAQ (reference sequence). This CDR3 has 14 residues. The DNA of the CDR3 is TGTGCCAGCGCGAAAGGCAGGTTTGTCGCTGAAGCTTTCTTT. The encoded protein is CASAKGRFVAEAFF.

The chain joins TRBV5-4 to TRBJ2-5; 8 bases line up with TRBD2. V was clipped by 1 base and J by 4 bases; unmatched bases: 6. CDR1 is SGHNT, CDR2 YYREEE, per germline (reference sequence). This CDR3 comprises 15 residues. DNA for the CDR3: TGTGCCAGCAGCTTGCCCTTAGCGGGGCCAGAGACCCAGTACTTC. This codes for CASSLPLAGPETQYF. Using reference TRBV5-4 and TRBJ2-5 for the parts outside the CDR3, the full variable domain is ETGVTQSPTHLIKTRGQQVTLRCSSQSGHNTVSWYQQALGQGPQFIFQYYREEENGRGNFPPRFSGLQFPNYSSELNVNALELDDSALYLCASSLPLAGPETQYFGPGTRLLVL.

This clone was observed a few times. The CDR3 DNA is TGTGCCAGCAGTTCCCGGACAGGCCGGGCGAACACTGAAGCTTTCTTT. Protein: CASSSRTGRANTEAFF. The chain is built from TRBV27 and TRBJ1-1; 7 positions match TRBD1. This CDR3 has 16 residues. V shed 4 bases and J 1 base; nucleotides not matched to a gene: 9. The germline V gene encodes CDR1 MNHEY and CDR2 SMNVEV (reference sequence).

The CDR3 nucleotides read TGTGCCAGCAAAGAAGATAGCGGGAGCTACAATGAGCAGTTCTTC. It codes for CASKEDSGSYNEQFF. V and J are TRBV6-1 and TRBJ2-1; 9 bases are a match to TRBD2. Looked up from germline, CDR1 is MNHNS and CDR2 is SASEGT. The CDR3 is made up of 15 amino acids. Trimming took 7 bases from V and 3 from J; bases not matched to a gene: 7.

The chain employs TRBV19 and TRBJ1-1; D is possibly TRBD1 (5 bases). Per germline, CDR1 LNHDA and CDR2 SQIVND (reference sequence). V lost 5 bases to trimming and J lost 3 bases, with 19 bases between them. The CDR3 extends over 16 amino acids. The chain's CDR3 is CASSVRDQGRYTEAFF. Here the CDR3 DNA reads TGTGCCAGTAGTGTCCGCGATCAGGGTAGGTACACTGAAGCTTTCTTT.

The chain carries TRBV5-1 and TRBJ2-1, with D possibly matching TRBD2 (5 bases). V was pared by 4 bases and J by 6 bases, with 14 bases between. Germline assignment: CDR1 SGHRS and CDR2 YFSETQ. The CDR3 sequence is 14 residues long. As DNA, the CDR3 is TGCGCCAGCAGCCGTGCCCCTAGCTCCAATGAGCAGTTCTTC. Translated, it gives CASSRAPSSNEQFF.

This clone was detected once. This chain links TRBV28 with TRBJ1-6, with D tentatively TRBD1 (5 bases). The CDR3 sequence is 14 residues long. V was clipped by 3 bases and J by 7 bases, with 10 bases between them. Germline V CDR1 and CDR2: MDHEN, SYDVKM. The CDR3 is CASSFVAGNSPLHF. The CDR3 DNA reads TGTGCCAGCAGTTTTGTGGCAGGGAATTCACCCCTCCACTTT.

V usage is TRBV12-5 and J usage is TRBJ2-1, with D tentatively TRBD1 (5 bases). The V end was cut by 3 bases, the J end by 13 bases, with 10 bases between. The CDR3 is made up of 11 amino acids. The germline CDR1 and CDR2 sequences are LGHNT and FRNRAP. CDR3 in DNA: TGTGCTAGTGGTTTAGGCCAGGGACAGTTCTTC. Residues: CASGLGQGQFF.

This sequence joins TRBV7-9 and TRBJ1-3; no clear D. Germline CDR1 SEHNR, CDR2 FQNEAQ (reference sequence). The V end lost 3 bases, the J end lost 4 bases, and 7 bases lay between the germline ends. This CDR3 spans 13 amino acids. The CDR3 reads CASSLAEGNTIYF. For the CDR3, the DNA is TGTGCCAGCAGCTTGGCGGAAGGAAACACCATATATTTT. The full variable domain, in which reference TRBV7-9 and TRBJ1-3 provide the parts outside the CDR3, is DTGVSQNPRHKITKRGQNVTFRCDPISEHNRLYWYRQTLGQGPEFLTYFQNEAQLEKSRLLSDRFSAERPKGSFSTLEIQRTEQGDSAMYLCASSLAEGNTIYFGEGSWLTVV.

The rearrangement uses TRBV10-3 and TRBJ2-5; D is perhaps TRBD2 (6 bases). The DNA end is a closer match to TRBJ2-7, so the J assignment may be wrong. The germline V gene encodes CDR1 ENHRY and CDR2 SYGVKD. The CDR3 is made up of 14 amino acids. Written as DNA, the CDR3 is TGTGCCACGTACCCCACGGGAGAAGGTACCGAGCAGTACTTC. This gives the protein CATYPTGEGTEQYF.

J is TRBJ2-3 and V is TRBV5-1; D gene unclear. Germline V lookup: CDR1 SGHRS, CDR2 YFSETQ. Deletions cut 2 bases from V and 4 bases from J, with 11 bases between. The CDR3 length is 14 residues. CDR3 sequence reads: CASSLSSGPDTQYF. CDR3 coding DNA: TGCGCCAGCAGCTTATCGAGTGGGCCAGATACGCAGTATTTT.

The chain has TRBV15 and TRBJ1-1; weak D call: TRBD1 (6 bases). This CDR3 contains 15 residues. Germline lookup yields CDR1 LNHNV and CDR2 YYDKDF (reference sequence). Trimming shortened V by 5 bases and J by 1 base, and 14 bases separated the two germline ends. CDR3 nucleotide sequence: TGTGCCACCAGCGAACAGAAAGGGGGGAACACTGAAGCTTTCTTT. Protein: CATSEQKGGNTEAFF.

J is TRBJ1-2 and V is TRBV14, with 10 bases aligning to TRBD1. Germline V CDR1 and CDR2: SGHDN, FVKESK. Trimming cost V 4 bases and J 4 bases; bases outside gene matches: 12. This CDR3 has 17 residues. This CDR3 reads CASSPTPDRGFLYGYTF. The CDR3 nucleotides read TGTGCCAGCAGCCCCACGCCGGACAGGGGGTTTCTCTATGGCTACACCTTC. Using reference TRBV14 and TRBJ1-2 for the parts outside the CDR3, the full variable domain is EAGVTQFPSHSVIEKGQTVTLRCDPISGHDNLYWYRRVMGKEIKFLLHFVKESKQDESGMPNNRFLAERTGGTYSTLKVQPAELEDSGVYFCASSPTPDRGFLYGYTFGSGTRLTVV.

The chain recombines TRBV7-9 with TRBJ2-2; TRBD2 matches at 12 bases. Germline-derived CDR1 and CDR2 are SEHNR and FQNEAQ (reference sequence). This CDR3 has 15 amino acids. Germline trimming cut 4 bases from V and 5 bases from J; bases unmatched to any gene: 2. The CDR3 DNA reads TGTGCCAGCAGCTATGGGACTAGCGGGACCGGGGAGCTGTTTTTT. It translates to CASSYGTSGTGELFF.

V usage is TRBV5-4 and J usage is TRBJ1-2; D is possibly TRBD1 (5 bases). The CDR3 covers 14 residues. Trimming took off 2 bases at V and 4 bases at J, with 12 bases between the two ends. Germline CDR1 reads SGHNT; CDR2 reads YYREEE (reference sequence). The CDR3 nucleotides read TGTGCCAGCAGCTTCGGGGGTTTGCTCTATGGCTACACCTTC. Protein: CASSFGGLLYGYTF.

V and J are TRBV19 and TRBJ2-7, with a weak D call TRBD1 (6 bases). The CDR3 spans 14 residues. Germline CDR1 reads LNHDA; CDR2 reads SQIVND (reference sequence). The ends were cut back, 5 bases at V and 2 bases at J, with 13 bases in the middle. CDR3 sequence (DNA): TGTGCCAGTAGTCTCCAGGGGATAGCCTACGAGCAGTACTTC. Amino acid sequence: CASSLQGIAYEQYF.

The chain has TRBV28 and TRBJ2-7, with D hard to call. V was trimmed by 5 bases and J by 6 bases, leaving 8 bases between them. The CDR3 runs 11 residues. CDR1 is MDHEN, CDR2 SYDVKM, per germline. The CDR3 here is CASSLIREQYF. For the CDR3, the DNA is TGTGCCAGCAGTCTTATTCGCGAGCAGTACTTC. The full variable domain, its missing parts supplied by reference TRBV28 and TRBJ2-7, is DVKVTQSSRYLVKRTGEKVFLECVQDMDHENMFWYRQDPGLGLRLIYFSYDVKMKEKGDIPEGYSVSREKKERFSLILESASTNQTSMYLCASSLIREQYFGPGTRLTVT.

The CDR3 sequence: CASSIGAGFYNEQFF. Written as DNA, the CDR3 is TGTGCCAGTAGTATTGGGGCAGGTTTCTACAATGAGCAGTTCTTC. This chain joins TRBV19 and TRBJ2-1; D perhaps matches TRBD1 (5 bases). Per germline, CDR1 LNHDA and CDR2 SQIVND (reference sequence). The CDR3 is 15 residues long. With 3 bases removed from V and 3 bases from J, the gap between germline ends came to 12 bases.

CDR3 region: CAWSGGRVLNYGYTF. The CDR3 DNA reads TGTGCCTGGAGTGGAGGCAGGGTTCTCAACTATGGCTACACCTTC. The rearrangement uses TRBV30 and TRBJ1-2; possible D gene TRBD1, 5 bases. Trimming removed 1 base from V and 2 bases from J, with 14 bases in between. Per the germline V gene, CDR1 is GTSNPN and CDR2 is SVGIG (reference sequence). The CDR3 extends over 15 amino acids.

This chain connects TRBV18 to TRBJ1-5, with D unresolved. The V and J ends lost 5 bases and 5 bases respectively, with 13 bases between them. There are 14 residues in the CDR3. Looked up from germline, CDR1 is KGHSH and CDR2 is LQKENI. CDR3 amino acids: CASSARGSDQPQHF. The CDR3 region has the DNA TGTGCCAGCTCAGCCCGGGGTTCCGATCAGCCCCAGCATTTT.

With respect to this clone: At one end, the junction sequence differs from germline, possibly due to a read error. The rearrangement uses TRBV7-9 and TRBJ1-2; 7 nucleotides match TRBD1. The germline V gene encodes CDR1 SEHNR and CDR2 FQNEAQ (reference sequence). The CDR3 is 12 residues long. The CDR3 sequence: CSSSTSTGGYTF. CDR3 nucleotides: TGTTCCAGCAGCACCTCGACAGGGGGCTACACCTTC. Full variable domain (outside the CDR3, taken from reference TRBV7-9 and TRBJ1-2): DTGVSQNPRHKITKRGQNVTFRCDPISEHNRLYWYRQTLGQGPEFLTYFQNEAQLEKSRLLSDRFSAERPKGSFSTLEIQRTEQGDSAMYLCSSSTSTGGYTFGSGTRLTVV.

The V call is TRBV6-6, the J call TRBJ1-2; D unresolved. The V end was cut by 5 bases, the J end by 1 base, with 11 bases between. CDR3 length: 14 residues. In germline, CDR1 is MNHNY, CDR2 SVGAGI (reference sequence). The chain's CDR3 is CASSRLSSNYGYTF. In nucleotides, the CDR3 is TGTGCCAGCAGTCGTTTGTCGAGTAACTATGGCTACACCTTC.

This clone was detected a few times. The rearrangement joins TRBV5-1 to TRBJ2-5; 7 bases match TRBD1. The J call may be faulty, since TRBJ2-7 better matches the DNA end. This CDR3 spans 17 amino acids. Germline CDR1 and CDR2: SGHRS and YFSETQ. The CDR3 region is CASSLDVTQGVSSEQYF. CDR3 coding DNA: TGCGCCAGCAGCTTGGACGTAACTCAGGGGGTAAGCAGCGAGCAGTACTTC.

J is TRBJ2-3 and V is TRBV28, with D maybe TRBD2 (6 bases). V lost 6 bases to trimming and J lost 7 bases, with 20 bases between them. CDR3 length: 15 residues. Germline values: CDR1 MDHEN, CDR2 SYDVKM. CDR3 sequence: CASSVLGSGSNTQYF. As DNA, the CDR3 is TGTGCCAGCAGCGTATTGGGTAGCGGTTCGAATACGCAGTATTTT.

The chain uses TRBV19 and TRBJ2-1; 11 bases match TRBD2. The trim removed 4 bases at V and 4 bases at J, leaving 6 bases unmatched. The CDR3 is 16 residues long. Germline-derived CDR1 and CDR2 are LNHDA and SQIVND (reference sequence). The CDR3, as DNA: TGTGCCAGTAGTAGTCCTCCTAGCGGGAGGTACAATGAGCAGTTCTTC. Translation: CASSSPPSGRYNEQFF. Based on the CDR3 plus reference TRBV19 and TRBJ2-1, the full variable domain is DGGITQSPKYLFRKEGQNVTLSCEQNLNHDAMYWYRQDPGQGLRLIYYSQIVNDFQKGDIAEGYSVSREKKESFPLTVTSAQKNPTAFYLCASSSPPSGRYNEQFFGPGTRLTVL.

J is TRBJ2-7 and V is TRBV7-9; a weak D match, TRBD2 (6 bases). The CDR3 contains 15 residues. The V end was cut by 1 base, the J end by 6 bases, with 16 bases between. Germline V lookup: CDR1 SEHNR, CDR2 FQNEAQ (reference sequence). For the CDR3, the DNA is TGTGCCAGCAGCTTAGATGGAGGGTATACATCCGAGCAGTACTTC. Its protein product is CASSLDGGYTSEQYF.

The chain is built from TRBV5-1 and TRBJ2-1, with 13 bases matching TRBD2. With V trimmed by 4 bases and J by 9 bases, 10 bases remained unmatched. Germline V gene sequence: CDR1 SGHRS, CDR2 YFSETQ. The CDR3 is made up of 16 amino acids. The chain's CDR3 is CASSEDTSGRASEQFF. CDR3 DNA: TGCGCCAGCAGCGAGGATACTAGCGGGAGGGCCAGTGAGCAGTTCTTC.